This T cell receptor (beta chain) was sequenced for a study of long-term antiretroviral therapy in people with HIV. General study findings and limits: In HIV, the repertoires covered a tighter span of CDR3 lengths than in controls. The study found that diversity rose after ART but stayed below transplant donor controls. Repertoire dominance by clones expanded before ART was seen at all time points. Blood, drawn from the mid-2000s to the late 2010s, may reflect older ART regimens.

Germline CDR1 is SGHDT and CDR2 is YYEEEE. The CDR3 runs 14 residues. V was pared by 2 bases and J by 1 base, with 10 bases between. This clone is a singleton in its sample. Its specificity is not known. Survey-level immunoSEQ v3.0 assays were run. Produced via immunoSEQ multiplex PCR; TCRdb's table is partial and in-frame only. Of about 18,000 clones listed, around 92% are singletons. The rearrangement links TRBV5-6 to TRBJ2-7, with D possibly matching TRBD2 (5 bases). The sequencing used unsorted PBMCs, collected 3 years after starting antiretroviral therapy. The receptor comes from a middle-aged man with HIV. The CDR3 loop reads CASSFGVGSYEQYF. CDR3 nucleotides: TGTGCCAGCAGCTTCGGGGTAGGATCCTACGAGCAGTACTTC.